This record concerns one T cell receptor (beta chain) sequence. Its antigen remains unknown. The source of the sample is a study of cytomegalovirus exposure and HLA in healthy donors. It was with 60 Vbeta and 13 Jbeta primers that the PCR ran. TCRdb's table, derived via immunoSEQ multiplex PCR, lists solely in-frame clones and lacks some. The sample lists almost 200,000 clones, approximately 85% occurring once. Study conclusions and caveats: One later analysis reportedly identified an Asian-associated ancestry cluster that showed fewer N-insertions than the roughly 700-donor mean.

In germline, CDR1 is LNHDA, CDR2 SQIVND (reference sequence). This CDR3 is built from 16 residues. The V gene end was trimmed by 9 bases and the J gene end by 5 bases; junction bases not matched to a gene: 11. V gene TRBV19 combines with J gene TRBJ1-5; TRBD1 agrees at 12 bases. Material: PBMCs. This TCR derives from a woman between 50 and 59 years old in good health and CMV-seronegative. Here the CDR3 DNA reads TGTGCCAGCAAGACTCGGGACAGGGGGCTCGATCAGCCCCAGCATTTT. This sequence encodes CASKTRDRGLDQPQHF.